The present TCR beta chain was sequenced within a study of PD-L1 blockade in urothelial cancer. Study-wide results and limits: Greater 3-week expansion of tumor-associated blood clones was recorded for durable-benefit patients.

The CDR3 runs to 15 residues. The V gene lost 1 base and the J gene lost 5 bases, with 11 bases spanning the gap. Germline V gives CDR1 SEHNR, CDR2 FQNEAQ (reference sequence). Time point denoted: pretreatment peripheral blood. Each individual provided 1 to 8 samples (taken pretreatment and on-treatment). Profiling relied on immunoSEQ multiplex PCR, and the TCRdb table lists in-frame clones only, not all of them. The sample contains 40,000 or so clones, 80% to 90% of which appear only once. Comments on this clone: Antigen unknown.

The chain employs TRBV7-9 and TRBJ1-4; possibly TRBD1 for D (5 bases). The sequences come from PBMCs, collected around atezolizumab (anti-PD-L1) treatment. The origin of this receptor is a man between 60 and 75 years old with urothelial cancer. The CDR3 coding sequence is TGTGCCAGCAGCTTAGGGGGCAGTATCAATGAAAAACTGTTTTTT. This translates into CASSLGGSINEKLFF.